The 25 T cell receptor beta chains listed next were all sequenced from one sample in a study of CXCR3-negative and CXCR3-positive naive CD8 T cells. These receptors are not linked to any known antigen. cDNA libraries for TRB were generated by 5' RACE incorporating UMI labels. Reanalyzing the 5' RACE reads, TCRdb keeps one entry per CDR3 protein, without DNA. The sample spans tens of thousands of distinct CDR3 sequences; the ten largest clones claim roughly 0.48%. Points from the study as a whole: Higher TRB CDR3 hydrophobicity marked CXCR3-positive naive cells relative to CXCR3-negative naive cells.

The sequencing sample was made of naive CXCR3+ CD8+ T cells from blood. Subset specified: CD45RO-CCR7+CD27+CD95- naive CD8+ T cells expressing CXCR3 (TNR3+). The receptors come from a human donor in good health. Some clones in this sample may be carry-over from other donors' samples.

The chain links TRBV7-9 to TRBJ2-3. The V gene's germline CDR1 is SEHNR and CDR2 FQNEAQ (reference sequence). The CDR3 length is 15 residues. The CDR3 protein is CASSQRTESTDTQYF. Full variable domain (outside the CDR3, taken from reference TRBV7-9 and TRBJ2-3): DTGVSQNPRHKITKRGQNVTFRCDPISEHNRLYWYRQTLGQGPEFLTYFQNEAQLEKSRLLSDRFSAERPKGSFSTLEIQRTEQGDSAMYLCASSQRTESTDTQYFGPGTRLTVL.

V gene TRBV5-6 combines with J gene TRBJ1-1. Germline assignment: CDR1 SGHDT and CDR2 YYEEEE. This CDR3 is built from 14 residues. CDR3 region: CASSLVPSYTEAFF. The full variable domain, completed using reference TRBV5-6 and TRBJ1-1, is DAGVTQSPTHLIKTRGQQVTLRCSPKSGHDTVSWYQQALGQGPQFIFQYYEEEERQRGNFPDRFSGHQFPNYSSELNVNALLLGDSALYLCASSLVPSYTEAFFGQGTRLTVV.

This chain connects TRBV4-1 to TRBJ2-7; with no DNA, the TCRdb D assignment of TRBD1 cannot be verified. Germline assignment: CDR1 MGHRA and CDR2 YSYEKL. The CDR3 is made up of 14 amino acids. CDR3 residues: CASSHETGDWEQYF.

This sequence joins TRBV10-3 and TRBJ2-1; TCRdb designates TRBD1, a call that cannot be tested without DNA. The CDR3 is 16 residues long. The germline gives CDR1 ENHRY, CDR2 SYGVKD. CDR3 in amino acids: CAIQGAPMSSYNEQFF.

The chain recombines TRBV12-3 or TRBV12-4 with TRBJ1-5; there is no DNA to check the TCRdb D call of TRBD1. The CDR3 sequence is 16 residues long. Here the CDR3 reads CASSRAPEKGNQPQHF.

CDR3 amino acids: CASSEFETGIYEQYF. The chain combines TRBV25-1 with TRBJ2-7; TCRdb's D call, TRBD1, is unchecked because there is no DNA. Germline CDR1 MGHDK, CDR2 SYGVNS. This CDR3 region has 15 residues.

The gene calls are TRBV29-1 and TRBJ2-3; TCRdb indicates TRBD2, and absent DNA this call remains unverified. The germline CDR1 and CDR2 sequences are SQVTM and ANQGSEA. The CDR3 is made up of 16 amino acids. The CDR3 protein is CSGTYMEGTSTDTQYF.

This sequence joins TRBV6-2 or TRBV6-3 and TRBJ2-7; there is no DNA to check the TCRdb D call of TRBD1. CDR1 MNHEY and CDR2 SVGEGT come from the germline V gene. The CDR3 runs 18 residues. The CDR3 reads CASRYRQGFSLSSYEQYF.

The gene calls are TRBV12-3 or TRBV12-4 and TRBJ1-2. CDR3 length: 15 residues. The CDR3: CASSLGLANTYGYTF.

Here the CDR3 reads CASSQSGVSGANVLTF. This sequence joins TRBV4-3 and TRBJ2-6. Germline CDR1 and CDR2: LGHNA and YSLEER. The CDR3 has 16 residues.

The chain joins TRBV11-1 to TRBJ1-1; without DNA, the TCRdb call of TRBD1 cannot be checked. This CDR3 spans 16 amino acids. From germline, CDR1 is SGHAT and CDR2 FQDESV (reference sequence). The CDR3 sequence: CASSFSRDKMNTEAFF.

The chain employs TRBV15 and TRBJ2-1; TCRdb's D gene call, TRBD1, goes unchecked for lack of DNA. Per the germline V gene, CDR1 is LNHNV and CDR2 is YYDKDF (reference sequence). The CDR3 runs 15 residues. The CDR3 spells CATSRDDTGVNEQFF.

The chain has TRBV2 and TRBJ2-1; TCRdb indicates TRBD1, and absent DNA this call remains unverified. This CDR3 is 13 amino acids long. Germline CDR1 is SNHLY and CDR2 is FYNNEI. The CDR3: CASRGGSYNEQFF.

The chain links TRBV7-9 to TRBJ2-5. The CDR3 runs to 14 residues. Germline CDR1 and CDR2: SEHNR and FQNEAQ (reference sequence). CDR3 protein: CASSSSLVLKTQYF.

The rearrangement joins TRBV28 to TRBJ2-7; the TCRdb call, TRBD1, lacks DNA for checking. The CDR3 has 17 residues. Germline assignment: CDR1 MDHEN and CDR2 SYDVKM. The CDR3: CASGFRFGDRGAYEQYF.

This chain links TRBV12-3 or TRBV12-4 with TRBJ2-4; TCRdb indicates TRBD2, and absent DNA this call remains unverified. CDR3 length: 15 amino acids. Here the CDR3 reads CASSFSEAKRDIQYF.

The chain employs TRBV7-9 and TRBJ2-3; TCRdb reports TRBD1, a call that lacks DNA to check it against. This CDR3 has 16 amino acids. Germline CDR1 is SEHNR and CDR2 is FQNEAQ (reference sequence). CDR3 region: CASTQTGDPGPDTQYF.

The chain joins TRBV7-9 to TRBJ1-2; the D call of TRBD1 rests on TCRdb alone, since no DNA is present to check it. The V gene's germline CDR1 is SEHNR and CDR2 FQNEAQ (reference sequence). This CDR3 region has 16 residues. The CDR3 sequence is CASSFEGTDLNYGYTF.

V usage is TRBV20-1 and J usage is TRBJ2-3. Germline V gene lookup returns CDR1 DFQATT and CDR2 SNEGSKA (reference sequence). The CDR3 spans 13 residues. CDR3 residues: CSARTQGADTQYF.

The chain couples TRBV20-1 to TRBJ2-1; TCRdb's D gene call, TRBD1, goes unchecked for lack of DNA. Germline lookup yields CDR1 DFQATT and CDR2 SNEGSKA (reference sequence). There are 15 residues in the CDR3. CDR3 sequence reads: CSASNFQGASNEQFF.

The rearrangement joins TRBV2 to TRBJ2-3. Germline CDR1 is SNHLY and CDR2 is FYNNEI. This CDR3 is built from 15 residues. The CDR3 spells CASSEGATVEDTQYF. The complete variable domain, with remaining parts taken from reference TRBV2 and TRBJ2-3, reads EPEVTQTPSHQVTQMGQEVILRCVPISNHLYFYWYRQILGQKVEFLVSFYNNEISEKSEIFDDQFSVERPDGSNFTLKIRSTKLEDSAMYFCASSEGATVEDTQYFGPGTRLTVL.

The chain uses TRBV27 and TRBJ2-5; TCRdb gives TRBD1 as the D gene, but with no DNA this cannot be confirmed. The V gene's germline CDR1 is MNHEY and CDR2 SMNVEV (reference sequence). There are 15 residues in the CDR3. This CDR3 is CASIERGGGYNEQFF.

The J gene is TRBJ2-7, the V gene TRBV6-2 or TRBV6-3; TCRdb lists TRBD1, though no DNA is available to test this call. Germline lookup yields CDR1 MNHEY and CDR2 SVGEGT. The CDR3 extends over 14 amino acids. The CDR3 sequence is CASSYRGQAYEQYF.

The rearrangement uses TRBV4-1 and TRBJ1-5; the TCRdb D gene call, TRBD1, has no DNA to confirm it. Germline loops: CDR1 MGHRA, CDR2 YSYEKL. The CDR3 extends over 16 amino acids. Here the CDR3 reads CASSLRQGSGNQPQHF.

The CDR3 protein is CASSISRPDRAGDGNQPQHF. The V and J genes are TRBV21-1 and TRBJ1-5; TCRdb reports TRBD1, a call that lacks DNA to check it against. TRBV21-1 is tagged as a pseudogene. This CDR3 comprises 20 residues.